Below, one T cell receptor (beta chain) is given with its context. Its target is unknown. This specimen belongs to a study of cytomegalovirus exposure and HLA in healthy donors. Study overall: Later analysis reported that the approximately 130 validation repertoires shared the platform of the 650 to 700 first-cohort repertoires. Study conclusions and caveats: A few chains tied to CMV proved CMV antigen-specific in vitro. The study listed approximately 170 cytomegalovirus-associated TCR beta chains. First-cohort TCR clusters tended to co-occur in the 95 to 150 validation repertoires, a later analysis found.

This table comes from immunoSEQ multiplex PCR, and its TCRdb copy is limited to in-frame clones, with some not included. The sample records 140,000 or so clones, 80% to 95% being singletons. Germline CDR1 reads MNHNY; CDR2 reads SVGAGI (reference sequence). This CDR3 has 15 amino acids. Unmatched junction bases numbered 2, after V lost 2 bases and J lost 2 bases. The specimen sequenced was PBMCs. The J gene is TRBJ1-3, the V gene TRBV6-6; 8 bases line up with TRBD1. The clonotype originates from a man aged 18 to 29 in good health and CMV-seronegative. The CDR3 spells CASSYPTGAGNTIYF. The CDR3 region has the DNA TGTGCCAGCAGTTACCCGACAGGGGCTGGAAACACCATATATTTT.